In this sample, the clone carrying this T cell receptor (beta chain) is medium-sized. Its specificity is unknown. The sample comes from a study of T and B cells in COVID-19 patients. Study context: In the active-infection cohort, about 90% of the roughly 20 patients had comorbidities linked to unfavorable COVID-19 outcome.

The V gene end was trimmed by 6 bases and the J gene end by 5 bases; junction bases not matched to a gene: 10. The CDR3 covers 14 residues. The germline gives CDR1 GTSNPN, CDR2 SVGIG (reference sequence). Study results and limitations: In COVID-19 patients, T cell receptor beta variable and joining gene use was reportedly strongly skewed. Active COVID-19 showed highly clonal TRB repertoires; recovery showed diversity and richness above healthy donors.

From blood, about 240-550 ng of genomic DNA served as TRB template. TRB rearrangements were amplified by multiplex PCR with BIOMED2 TRB-A/B primers. TCRdb re-analysed the multiplex PCR reads in MiXCR, keeping a single row per CDR3 protein. The table has about 7,000 distinct CDR3 sequences, 26% seen once. Input material: blood. This chain joins TRBV30 and TRBJ2-5; the match to TRBD2 covers 9 bases. This receptor was taken from a human donor with active COVID-19. The CDR3 DNA reads as TGTGCCTGTACCAAGGGGACTAGCTGGGAGACCCAGTACTTC. Its protein product is CACTKGTSWETQYF.